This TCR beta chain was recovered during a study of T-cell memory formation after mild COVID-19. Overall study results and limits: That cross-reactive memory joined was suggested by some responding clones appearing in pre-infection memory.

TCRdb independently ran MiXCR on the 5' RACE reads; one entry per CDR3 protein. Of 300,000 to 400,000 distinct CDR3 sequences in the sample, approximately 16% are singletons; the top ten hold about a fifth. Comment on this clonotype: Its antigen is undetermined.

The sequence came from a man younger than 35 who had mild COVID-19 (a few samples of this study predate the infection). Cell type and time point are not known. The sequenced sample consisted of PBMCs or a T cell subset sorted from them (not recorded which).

CDR3 loop: CATSDLSGDQPQHF. The CDR3 region has the DNA TGTGCCACCAGTGATTTATCAGGGGACCAGCCCCAGCATTTT. This sequence joins TRBV24-1 and TRBJ1-5; the D gene is possibly TRBD1 (6 bases). The V gene lost 1 base and the J gene lost 7 bases, with 10 bases spanning the gap. CDR3 length: 14 residues. The germline V gene encodes CDR1 KGHDR and CDR2 SFDVKD.